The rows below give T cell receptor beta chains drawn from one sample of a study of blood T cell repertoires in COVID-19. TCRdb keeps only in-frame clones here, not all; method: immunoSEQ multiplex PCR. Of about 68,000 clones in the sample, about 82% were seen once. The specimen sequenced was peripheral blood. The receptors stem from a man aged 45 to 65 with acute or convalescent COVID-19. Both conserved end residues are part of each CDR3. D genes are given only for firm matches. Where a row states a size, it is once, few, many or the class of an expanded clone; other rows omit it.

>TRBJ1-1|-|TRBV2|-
TGTGCCAGCAGTGACGGGTTCACTGAAGCTTTCTTT
CASSDGFTEAFF
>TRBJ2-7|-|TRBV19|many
TGTGCCAGTAGTCAGACATACGAGCAGTACTTC
CASSQTYEQYF
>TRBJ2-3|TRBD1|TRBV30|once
TGTGCCTGGAGTGGCCACAGGGGGCTAGGAGATACGCAGTATTTT
CAWSGHRGLGDTQYF
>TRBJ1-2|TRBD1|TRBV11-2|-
TGTGCCAGCAGTCAGACAGGGTTAAATGGCTACACCTTC
CASSQTGLNGYTF
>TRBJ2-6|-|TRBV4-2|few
TGTGCCAGCAGCCAGGATACAGGCGTAGCTGGGGCCAACGTCCTGACTTTC
CASSQDTGVAGANVLTF
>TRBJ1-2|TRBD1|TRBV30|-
TGTGCCTGGAGTAGACAGGGCCGGGATGGCTACACCTTC
CAWSRQGRDGYTF
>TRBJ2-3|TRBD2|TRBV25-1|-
TGTGCCAGCAGTGAATTCGCGGGGGGAACAGATACGCAGTATTTT
CASSEFAGGTDTQYF
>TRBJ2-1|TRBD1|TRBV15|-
TGTGCCACCAGCTACGACAGGGGACCCTACAATGAGCAGTTCTTC
CATSYDRGPYNEQFF
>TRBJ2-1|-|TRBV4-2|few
TGTGCCAGCAGCCAAGAGTACGGGGGATCCAACAATGAGCAGTTCTTC
CASSQEYGGSNNEQFF
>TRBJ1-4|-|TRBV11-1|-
TGTGCCAGCAGCGGGCCCGGTGAAAAACTGTTTTTT
CASSGPGEKLFF
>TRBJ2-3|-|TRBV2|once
TGTGCCAGCAGTGGACAGGACCTCACAGATACGCAGTATTTT
CASSGQDLTDTQYF
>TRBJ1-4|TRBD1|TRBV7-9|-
TGTGCCAGCAGCCCCGGGACAGGGTCAACTAATGAAAAACTGTTTTTT
CASSPGTGSTNEKLFF
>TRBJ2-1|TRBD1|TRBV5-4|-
TGTGCCAGCAGCTCGATGCAGGGGGACAATGAGCAGTTCTTC
CASSSMQGDNEQFF
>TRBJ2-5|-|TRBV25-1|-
TGTGCCAGCAGTGAATCATGGGGAGCGGAGACCCAGTACTTC
CASSESWGAETQYF
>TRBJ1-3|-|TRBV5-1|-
TGCGCCAGCAGCTCCGACAGGAGCTCTGGAAACACCATATATTTT
CASSSDRSSGNTIYF
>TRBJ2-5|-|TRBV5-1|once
TGCGCCAGCAGCCGCCGGGGGGCTATCCAAGAGACCCAGTACTTC
CASSRRGAIQETQYF
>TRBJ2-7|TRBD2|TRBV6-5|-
TGTGCCAGCAGATACCCGTTGGCGGGGGGCTCTTATGAGCAGTACTTC
CASRYPLAGGSYEQYF
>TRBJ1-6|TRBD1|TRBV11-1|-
TGTGCCAGCAATACAGGGGGCGATTCACCCCTCCACTTT
CASNTGGDSPLHF
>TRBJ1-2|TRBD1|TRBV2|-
TGTGCCAGCAGCCCGGGACAGCTAAACTATGGCTACACCTTC
CASSPGQLNYGYTF
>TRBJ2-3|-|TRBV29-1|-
TGCAGCGCCCGCCGAGGTAGCGCAGATACGCAGTATTTT
CSARRGSADTQYF
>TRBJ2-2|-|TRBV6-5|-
TGTGCCAGCAGTCGGGGGGCCGCCGGGGAGCTGTTTTTT
CASSRGAAGELFF
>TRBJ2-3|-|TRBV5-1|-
TGCGCCAGCAGCTTAGACGGGGGTTCGGGCGCTAACACAGATACGCAGTATTTT
CASSLDGGSGANTDTQYF
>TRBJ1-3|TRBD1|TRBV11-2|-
TGTGCCAGCAGCAAACGGGACAGGGAACATGGAAACACCATATATTTT
CASSKRDREHGNTIYF
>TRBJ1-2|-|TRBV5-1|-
TGCGCCAGCAGCCCCCGCGTAGGGTCGGGGTATGGCTACACCTTC
CASSPRVGSGYGYTF
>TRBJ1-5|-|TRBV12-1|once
TGTGCCAGCAGCTTCCGGGACAGGGGGCTTAATCAGCCCCAGCATTTT
CASSFRDRGLNQPQHF
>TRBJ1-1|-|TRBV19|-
TGTGCCAGTAGTATTAACGTAGAGGACACTGAAGCTTTCTTT
CASSINVEDTEAFF
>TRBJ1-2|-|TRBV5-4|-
TGTGCCAGCAGCTTGGCCGGCGGGGGCTTGGGGCCGTATGGCTACACCTTC
CASSLAGGGLGPYGYTF
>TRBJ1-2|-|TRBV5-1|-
TGCGCCAGCAGCAGAGGACTGAATGGCTACACCTTC
CASSRGLNGYTF
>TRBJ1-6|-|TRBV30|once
TGTGCCTGGAGTCTGTCAGGGAATAGGACACCCCTCCACTTT
CAWSLSGNRTPLHF
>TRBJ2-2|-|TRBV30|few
TGTGCCTGGGGGCGGGGGCGCCCCGGGGAGCTGTTTTTT
CAWGRGRPGELFF
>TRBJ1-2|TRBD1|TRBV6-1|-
TGTGCCAGCAGTGAAGCCCTGGGACAGAGCTATGGCTACACCTTC
CASSEALGQSYGYTF
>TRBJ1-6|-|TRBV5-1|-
TGCGCCAGCAGCTTGGATATTACAGGGTCGGCCTATAATTCACCCCTCCACTTT
CASSLDITGSAYNSPLHF
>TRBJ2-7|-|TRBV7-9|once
TGTGCCAGCAGCAAAATGGGGCAGGGGGGCTTCTACGAGCAGTACTTC
CASSKMGQGGFYEQYF
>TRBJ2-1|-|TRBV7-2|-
TGTGCCAGCAGCAGTCGTACAGGACCTAGCTCCTACAATGAGCAGTTCTTC
CASSSRTGPSSYNEQFF
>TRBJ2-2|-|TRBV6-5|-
TGTGCCAGCAGTTTTGACAGTACCGAGACCGGGGAGCTGTTTTTT
CASSFDSTETGELFF
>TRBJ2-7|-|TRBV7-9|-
TGTGCCAGCAGCTCCCCCGGGACCTACGAGCAGTACTTC
CASSSPGTYEQYF
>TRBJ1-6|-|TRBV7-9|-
TGTGCCAGCAGCGTTGACAGTTATTCACCCCTCCACTTT
CASSVDSYSPLHF
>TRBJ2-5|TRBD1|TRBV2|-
TGTGCCAGCAGTGAAGCCGGGACAGGGAAGGAGACCCAGTACTTC
CASSEAGTGKETQYF
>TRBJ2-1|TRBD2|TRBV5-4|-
TGTGCCAGCAGCGGAACTAGCGGGGAAAGCTCCTACAATGAGCAGTTCTTC
CASSGTSGESSYNEQFF
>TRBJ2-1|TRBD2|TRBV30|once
TGTGCCTGGAGTGTGAATAGCGGGGGGGCGAATGAGCAGTTCTTC
CAWSVNSGGANEQFF
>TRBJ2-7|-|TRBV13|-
TGTGCCAGCAGCTCATCACTAGACTCCTACGAGCAGTACTTC
CASSSSLDSYEQYF
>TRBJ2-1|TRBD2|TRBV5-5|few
TGTGCCAGCAGCTGGGTGTTGGGACTAGCGGGGGGCACGGGGCAGTTCTTC
CASSWVLGLAGGTGQFF
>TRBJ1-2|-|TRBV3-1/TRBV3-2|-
TGTGCCAGCAGCCAAGTAGCGGAGGAGGGGCGGAACTATGGCTACACCTTC
CASSQVAEEGRNYGYTF
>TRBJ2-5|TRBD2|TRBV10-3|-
TGTGCCATCAGTCCCCGGACTAGCGGGGGGGTAGAGACCCAGTACTTC
CAISPRTSGGVETQYF
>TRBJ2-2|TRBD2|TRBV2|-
TGTGCCAGCAGCTCCTTCGCGGGACTAGCGCTTCCAGGGGAGCTGTTTTTT
CASSSFAGLALPGELFF